The T cell receptor (beta chain) under discussion was sequenced for a study of blood T cell repertoires in COVID-19 (dated by TCRdb to about 2020). Notes on the research overall: Samples covering the acute and convalescent phases of COVID-19 were provided by collaborators in the United States, Italy and Spain. The repertoires were made available in a free public database intended to serve as a resource for research on the immune response to SARS-CoV-2. HLA class I and class II types, where available, came from metadata supplied by the sample provider rather than from assay-based typing. Nearly every sample came with metadata listing a de-identified subject ID, COVID-19 status, age in years and sex. Subjects who had been exposed to COVID-19, were actively infected with it, or had recovered from it provided the deeply sampled blood TCRbeta repertoires that made up the dataset. The samples were drawn from two sources: the first 160 participants of the ongoing ImmuneRACE study, and 1,200 or so subjects contributed by 6 global collaborators. The prospective study material was composed of cDNA or gDNA derived from T cells, B-cell-depleted T cells, or PBMCs. Points the paper makes about the study in general: The quantity of clinical and demographic metadata differed by source and by participant and was supplied without curation.

The germline V gene sets CDR1 to SNHLY and CDR2 to FYNNEI. The germline V end is reduced by 11 bases and the J end by 5 bases; junction bases left unmatched: 5. The CDR3, from cysteine to phenylalanine, totals 12 residues. Here the CDR3 DNA is all that survives: 36 bases in frame from base 1. Participants in the prospective study were enrolled through a virtual design, were aged roughly 18 to 100 years, and lived in about 25 United States geographic areas. Cohort assignment in the prospective study relied on participant-reported clinical history from a screening survey and a study questionnaire. Mobile phlebotomists in the prospective study collected whole blood, serum and a nasopharyngeal or oropharyngeal swab from every participant. Participants in the prospective study had the option to provide additional blood draws and questionnaires over a 2-month period. Blood samples from the prospective study were shipped frozen or at room temperature prior to DNA extraction.

The immunoSEQ Assay, a bias-controlled multiplex PCR, was used to amplify TCRbeta CDR3 regions from genomic DNA. The paper's data handling went like this. The number of nucleated cells in each sample was estimated from the amplification of reference gene primers within the assay. Sequence reads were collapsed and filtered to measure the absolute abundance of every unique TCRbeta CDR3 rearrangement. For each sample, productive Simpson clonality was calculated as the square root of Simpson's diversity index across productive rearrangements. Here the immuneACCESS table is served through TCRdb, limited to in-frame sequences with V and J called. Missing clones are a known gap in these copies; in checked studies unresolved V genes cover under half, and the rest lacks a known reason. V and J calls plus clone size are reproduced from that table; the DNA served to infer D and trimming. A total of fewer than 350,000 clones appear in this sample, almost 90% of them only once. About 1.7% of the sample belongs to the ten largest clones.

The sample holds one count of this clone. This clone's antigen is unknown. Base-call qualities are not available, and no considerably larger clone is one nucleotide away. The clonotype was recovered from a woman aged 18-35 years with acute COVID-19. The material sequenced was PBMCs or T cells enriched from blood (not recorded which). The rearranged segments are TRBV2 and TRBJ2-4; TRBD1 aligns with 8 central bases. CDR3 protein: CAGDRGQNIQYF. The nucleotide sequence reads TGTGCCGGCGACAGGGGCCAAAACATTCAGTACTTC. Beyond the CDR3, the reference TRBV2 and TRBJ2-4 genes provide the residues; the full variable domain reads: EPEVTQTPSHQVTQMGQEVILRCVPISNHLYFYWYRQILGQKVEFLVSFYNNEISEKSEIFDDQFSVERPDGSNFTLKIRSTKLEDSAMYFCAGDRGQNIQYFGAGTRLSVL.